These 6 T cell receptor beta chains originate from one sample sequenced in a study of blood T cell repertoires in COVID-19. Profiling relied on immunoSEQ multiplex PCR, and the TCRdb table lists in-frame clones only, not all of them. This sample yields approximately 210,000 clones, of which 80% to 85% are seen a single time; just under 20% belongs to the top ten. Material for sequencing was peripheral blood. These receptors originate from a man under 40 with active or convalescent COVID-19.

This chain uses TRBV28 with TRBJ2-3; a weak D match, TRBD1 (6 bases). The ends were cut back, 5 bases at V and 5 bases at J, with 17 bases in the middle. Germline assignment: CDR1 MDHEN and CDR2 SYDVKM. The CDR3 spans 15 residues. The CDR3 bases are TGTGCCAGCAGTGCCTACAGGGCCCGGGTAGATACGCAGTATTTT. Translated: CASSAYRARVDTQYF. The entire variable domain, with the rest obtained from reference TRBV28 and TRBJ2-3, is as follows: DVKVTQSSRYLVKRTGEKVFLECVQDMDHENMFWYRQDPGLGLRLIYFSYDVKMKEKGDIPEGYSVSREKKERFSLILESASTNQTSMYLCASSAYRARVDTQYFGPGTRLTVL.

The CDR3 DNA reads TGTGCCAGCAGCTCCCCCGGGACAGGGGGTGGCGAGCAGTACTTC. This encodes CASSSPGTGGGEQYF. This chain links TRBV7-2 with TRBJ2-7; 11 nucleotides match TRBD1. Germline V CDR1 and CDR2: SGHTA, FQGNSA. CDR3 size: 15 residues. V lost 4 bases and J lost 6; bases outside the gene matches: 8. The full variable domain, completed using reference TRBV7-2 and TRBJ2-7, is GAGVSQSPSNKVTEKGKDVELRCDPISGHTALYWYRQSLGQGLEFLIYFQGNSAPDKSGLPSDRFSAERTGGSVSTLTIQRTQQEDSAVYLCASSSPGTGGGEQYFGPGTRLTVT.

This clone was picked up a small number of times. This sequence joins TRBV2 and TRBJ1-5; 8 bases fit TRBD1. The germline gives CDR1 SNHLY, CDR2 FYNNEI. After removal of 6 bases from V and 5 bases from J, the junction contained 6 bases not matched to a gene. CDR3 length: 14 amino acids. The CDR3 region is CASSQGAIHQPQHF. CDR3 nucleotide sequence: TGTGCCAGCAGCCAGGGGGCTATCCATCAGCCCCAGCATTTT.

CDR3 loop: CASHLEALPQETQYF. The DNA of the CDR3 is TGTGCCAGCCACCTGGAGGCCCTCCCCCAAGAGACCCAGTACTTC. The genes are TRBV2 and TRBJ2-5; TRBD2 is a possible D gene (5 bases). V dropped 8 bases and J dropped 1 base, with 17 bases sitting between them. CDR3 length: 15 amino acids. Germline V lookup: CDR1 SNHLY, CDR2 FYNNEI.

This clone came up a few times. The V and J genes are TRBV5-4 and TRBJ2-2; D gene ambiguous. The germline V gene has CDR1 SGHNT and CDR2 YYREEE (reference sequence). The CDR3 length is 14 residues. V was pared by 1 base and J by 0 bases, with 4 bases between. CDR3 protein: CASSLTSNTGELFF. The CDR3 DNA reads TGTGCCAGCAGCTTGACATCGAACACCGGGGAGCTGTTTTTT.

V is TRBV20-1 and J is TRBJ2-1; weak D call: TRBD1 (6 bases). Trimming left V 3 bases short and J 6 bases short, with 18 bases between. The CDR3 consists of 15 residues. Germline CDR1 DFQATT, CDR2 SNEGSKA (reference sequence). The CDR3 DNA reads as TGCAGTGCTAGTCTCCGAGACAGGCCGGCCAATGAGCAGTTCTTC. It translates to CSASLRDRPANEQFF.